The clone carrying this T cell receptor (beta chain) was seen only once. Use of 60 Vbeta and 13 Jbeta primers characterized the PCR. Profiled with immunoSEQ multiplex PCR; TCRdb holds only in-frame clones, not every one. The sample includes 90,000 to 120,000 clones, roughly 80% seen only once; the top ten take 2% to 2.5%. This sample was included in a study of cytomegalovirus exposure and HLA in healthy donors. V was pared by 0 bases and J by 8 bases, with 9 bases of the junction left unmatched. The CDR3 totals 15 residues. Per germline, CDR1 LNHNV and CDR2 YYDKDF (reference sequence). The chain uses TRBV15 and TRBJ1-2, with 7 bases identical to TRBD1. Sequencing was done on a sample of PBMCs. This sequence was found in a man aged 25-45 years in good health and CMV-seronegative. The CDR3 DNA follows: TGTGCCACCAGCAGAGATCTGTCGCAGGGGGACGGCTACACCTTC. This sequence encodes CATSRDLSQGDGYTF. Based on the CDR3 plus reference TRBV15 and TRBJ1-2, the full variable domain is DAMVIQNPRYQVTQFGKPVTLSCSQTLNHNVMYWYQQKSSQAPKLLFHYYDKDFNNEADTPDNFQSRRPNTSFCFLDIRSPGLGDTAMYLCATSRDLSQGDGYTFGSGTRLTVV.